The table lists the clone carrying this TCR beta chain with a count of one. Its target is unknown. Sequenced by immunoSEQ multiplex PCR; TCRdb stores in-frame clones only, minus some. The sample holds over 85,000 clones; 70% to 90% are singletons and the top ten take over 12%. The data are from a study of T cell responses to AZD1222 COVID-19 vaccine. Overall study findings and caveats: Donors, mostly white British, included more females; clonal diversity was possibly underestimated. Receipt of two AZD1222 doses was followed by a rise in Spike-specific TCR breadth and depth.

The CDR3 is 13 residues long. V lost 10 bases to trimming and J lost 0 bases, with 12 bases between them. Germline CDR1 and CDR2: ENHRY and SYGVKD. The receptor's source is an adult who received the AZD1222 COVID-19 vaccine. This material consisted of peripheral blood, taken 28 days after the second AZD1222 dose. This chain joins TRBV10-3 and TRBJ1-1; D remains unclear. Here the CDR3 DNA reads TGTGCCACCCGGGTGATCATGAACACTGAAGCTTTCTTT. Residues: CATRVIMNTEAFF.